This TCR beta chain was sequenced for a study of vaccination and CD4 T cells after COVID-19. Treatment meaning: roughly 10-day PBMC culture with coronavirus spike peptide pools or control peptides (ViraFEST assay). ViraFEST stimulated the growth of antigen-specific T cells using peptide pools and subsequently profiled their TCRs by sequencing. After being plated at a few million per well, PBMCs were cultured with about 9.1 IU/ml IL-2 and around 11 ug/ml peptide pools. Judged by abundance, this clonotype is medium-sized. Its specificity is unknown. V lost 3 bases and J lost 4, with 10 bases in between. Per germline, CDR1 DFQATT and CDR2 SNEGSKA (reference sequence). This CDR3 contains 12 residues. Oncomine TCR Beta short-read sequencing was applied to DNA from cultured CD4+ T cells. The authors extracted genomic DNA from cultured CD4+ T cells. TCRdb ran MiXCR on the PCR reads and lists one entry per CDR3 protein. Of about 11,000 distinct CDR3 sequences listed, roughly 24% were seen once; the top ten hold about 23%.

The chain employs TRBV20-1 and TRBJ2-7; tentatively, D is TRBD2 (5 bases). The sample consisted of CD4+ T cells from blood, cultured in vitro, taken after SARS-CoV-2 vaccination. The source of this sequence is a human donor who had recovered from COVID-19. In nucleotides, the CDR3 is TGCAGTGCTAGGGAGGACTCTTACGAGCAGTACTTC. Protein: CSAREDSYEQYF.